This TCR beta chain was profiled in a study of PD-1 blockade in mismatch repair-deficient tumors. Study as a whole: All were previously treated, progressing patients with about twelve mismatch repair-deficient cancer types.

Only in-frame clones appear in the TCRdb table, and some are missing; sequencing was by immunoSEQ multiplex PCR. The repertoire holds some 48,000 clones, roughly 80% seen once, with over 7.5% in the top ten. The CDR3 covers 14 residues. Germline V gene data show CDR1 as LGHNA and CDR2 as YNFKEQ. V was pared by 1 base and J by 6 bases, with 7 bases between. Notes on the study in general: Tumor-resident clones, often undetectable pretreatment in blood, expanded then contracted after pembrolizumab.

A word on this clone: As yet, its antigen is unknown.

Here the sequenced sample was peripheral blood, taken roughly 21 weeks after starting pembrolizumab. The V gene is TRBV4-2, the J gene TRBJ2-6, with unresolved D. The source of this sequence is an adult with mismatch repair-deficient cancer. Here the CDR3 DNA reads TGTGCCAGCAGCCAAGTTGACGAGGCCAACGTCCTGACTTTC. Translating it yields CASSQVDEANVLTF.